This T cell receptor (beta chain) appears in the sequencing data of a study of OX40 agonist ivuxolimab in advanced cancers. The CDR3 contains 12 residues. Germline V gives CDR1 SGHDT, CDR2 YYEEEE. The V end was cut by 3 bases, the J end by 4 bases, with 7 bases between. Using immunoSEQ multiplex PCR, the repertoire was profiled, and TCRdb retains in-frame clones only, with some absent. The data hold just under 55,000 clones, with approximately 80% observed a single time. This clonotype was obtained from an adult with an advanced solid tumor such as melanoma, head and neck, liver or kidney cancer. The chain couples TRBV5-6 to TRBJ1-2, with D hard to call. The specimen was CD4+ or CD8+ T cells sorted from blood, collected in a trial of the OX40 agonist ivuxolimab. This chain's CDR3 is CASSYLSYGYTF. CDR3 DNA sequence: TGTGCCAGCAGCTACCTAAGCTATGGCTACACCTTC.